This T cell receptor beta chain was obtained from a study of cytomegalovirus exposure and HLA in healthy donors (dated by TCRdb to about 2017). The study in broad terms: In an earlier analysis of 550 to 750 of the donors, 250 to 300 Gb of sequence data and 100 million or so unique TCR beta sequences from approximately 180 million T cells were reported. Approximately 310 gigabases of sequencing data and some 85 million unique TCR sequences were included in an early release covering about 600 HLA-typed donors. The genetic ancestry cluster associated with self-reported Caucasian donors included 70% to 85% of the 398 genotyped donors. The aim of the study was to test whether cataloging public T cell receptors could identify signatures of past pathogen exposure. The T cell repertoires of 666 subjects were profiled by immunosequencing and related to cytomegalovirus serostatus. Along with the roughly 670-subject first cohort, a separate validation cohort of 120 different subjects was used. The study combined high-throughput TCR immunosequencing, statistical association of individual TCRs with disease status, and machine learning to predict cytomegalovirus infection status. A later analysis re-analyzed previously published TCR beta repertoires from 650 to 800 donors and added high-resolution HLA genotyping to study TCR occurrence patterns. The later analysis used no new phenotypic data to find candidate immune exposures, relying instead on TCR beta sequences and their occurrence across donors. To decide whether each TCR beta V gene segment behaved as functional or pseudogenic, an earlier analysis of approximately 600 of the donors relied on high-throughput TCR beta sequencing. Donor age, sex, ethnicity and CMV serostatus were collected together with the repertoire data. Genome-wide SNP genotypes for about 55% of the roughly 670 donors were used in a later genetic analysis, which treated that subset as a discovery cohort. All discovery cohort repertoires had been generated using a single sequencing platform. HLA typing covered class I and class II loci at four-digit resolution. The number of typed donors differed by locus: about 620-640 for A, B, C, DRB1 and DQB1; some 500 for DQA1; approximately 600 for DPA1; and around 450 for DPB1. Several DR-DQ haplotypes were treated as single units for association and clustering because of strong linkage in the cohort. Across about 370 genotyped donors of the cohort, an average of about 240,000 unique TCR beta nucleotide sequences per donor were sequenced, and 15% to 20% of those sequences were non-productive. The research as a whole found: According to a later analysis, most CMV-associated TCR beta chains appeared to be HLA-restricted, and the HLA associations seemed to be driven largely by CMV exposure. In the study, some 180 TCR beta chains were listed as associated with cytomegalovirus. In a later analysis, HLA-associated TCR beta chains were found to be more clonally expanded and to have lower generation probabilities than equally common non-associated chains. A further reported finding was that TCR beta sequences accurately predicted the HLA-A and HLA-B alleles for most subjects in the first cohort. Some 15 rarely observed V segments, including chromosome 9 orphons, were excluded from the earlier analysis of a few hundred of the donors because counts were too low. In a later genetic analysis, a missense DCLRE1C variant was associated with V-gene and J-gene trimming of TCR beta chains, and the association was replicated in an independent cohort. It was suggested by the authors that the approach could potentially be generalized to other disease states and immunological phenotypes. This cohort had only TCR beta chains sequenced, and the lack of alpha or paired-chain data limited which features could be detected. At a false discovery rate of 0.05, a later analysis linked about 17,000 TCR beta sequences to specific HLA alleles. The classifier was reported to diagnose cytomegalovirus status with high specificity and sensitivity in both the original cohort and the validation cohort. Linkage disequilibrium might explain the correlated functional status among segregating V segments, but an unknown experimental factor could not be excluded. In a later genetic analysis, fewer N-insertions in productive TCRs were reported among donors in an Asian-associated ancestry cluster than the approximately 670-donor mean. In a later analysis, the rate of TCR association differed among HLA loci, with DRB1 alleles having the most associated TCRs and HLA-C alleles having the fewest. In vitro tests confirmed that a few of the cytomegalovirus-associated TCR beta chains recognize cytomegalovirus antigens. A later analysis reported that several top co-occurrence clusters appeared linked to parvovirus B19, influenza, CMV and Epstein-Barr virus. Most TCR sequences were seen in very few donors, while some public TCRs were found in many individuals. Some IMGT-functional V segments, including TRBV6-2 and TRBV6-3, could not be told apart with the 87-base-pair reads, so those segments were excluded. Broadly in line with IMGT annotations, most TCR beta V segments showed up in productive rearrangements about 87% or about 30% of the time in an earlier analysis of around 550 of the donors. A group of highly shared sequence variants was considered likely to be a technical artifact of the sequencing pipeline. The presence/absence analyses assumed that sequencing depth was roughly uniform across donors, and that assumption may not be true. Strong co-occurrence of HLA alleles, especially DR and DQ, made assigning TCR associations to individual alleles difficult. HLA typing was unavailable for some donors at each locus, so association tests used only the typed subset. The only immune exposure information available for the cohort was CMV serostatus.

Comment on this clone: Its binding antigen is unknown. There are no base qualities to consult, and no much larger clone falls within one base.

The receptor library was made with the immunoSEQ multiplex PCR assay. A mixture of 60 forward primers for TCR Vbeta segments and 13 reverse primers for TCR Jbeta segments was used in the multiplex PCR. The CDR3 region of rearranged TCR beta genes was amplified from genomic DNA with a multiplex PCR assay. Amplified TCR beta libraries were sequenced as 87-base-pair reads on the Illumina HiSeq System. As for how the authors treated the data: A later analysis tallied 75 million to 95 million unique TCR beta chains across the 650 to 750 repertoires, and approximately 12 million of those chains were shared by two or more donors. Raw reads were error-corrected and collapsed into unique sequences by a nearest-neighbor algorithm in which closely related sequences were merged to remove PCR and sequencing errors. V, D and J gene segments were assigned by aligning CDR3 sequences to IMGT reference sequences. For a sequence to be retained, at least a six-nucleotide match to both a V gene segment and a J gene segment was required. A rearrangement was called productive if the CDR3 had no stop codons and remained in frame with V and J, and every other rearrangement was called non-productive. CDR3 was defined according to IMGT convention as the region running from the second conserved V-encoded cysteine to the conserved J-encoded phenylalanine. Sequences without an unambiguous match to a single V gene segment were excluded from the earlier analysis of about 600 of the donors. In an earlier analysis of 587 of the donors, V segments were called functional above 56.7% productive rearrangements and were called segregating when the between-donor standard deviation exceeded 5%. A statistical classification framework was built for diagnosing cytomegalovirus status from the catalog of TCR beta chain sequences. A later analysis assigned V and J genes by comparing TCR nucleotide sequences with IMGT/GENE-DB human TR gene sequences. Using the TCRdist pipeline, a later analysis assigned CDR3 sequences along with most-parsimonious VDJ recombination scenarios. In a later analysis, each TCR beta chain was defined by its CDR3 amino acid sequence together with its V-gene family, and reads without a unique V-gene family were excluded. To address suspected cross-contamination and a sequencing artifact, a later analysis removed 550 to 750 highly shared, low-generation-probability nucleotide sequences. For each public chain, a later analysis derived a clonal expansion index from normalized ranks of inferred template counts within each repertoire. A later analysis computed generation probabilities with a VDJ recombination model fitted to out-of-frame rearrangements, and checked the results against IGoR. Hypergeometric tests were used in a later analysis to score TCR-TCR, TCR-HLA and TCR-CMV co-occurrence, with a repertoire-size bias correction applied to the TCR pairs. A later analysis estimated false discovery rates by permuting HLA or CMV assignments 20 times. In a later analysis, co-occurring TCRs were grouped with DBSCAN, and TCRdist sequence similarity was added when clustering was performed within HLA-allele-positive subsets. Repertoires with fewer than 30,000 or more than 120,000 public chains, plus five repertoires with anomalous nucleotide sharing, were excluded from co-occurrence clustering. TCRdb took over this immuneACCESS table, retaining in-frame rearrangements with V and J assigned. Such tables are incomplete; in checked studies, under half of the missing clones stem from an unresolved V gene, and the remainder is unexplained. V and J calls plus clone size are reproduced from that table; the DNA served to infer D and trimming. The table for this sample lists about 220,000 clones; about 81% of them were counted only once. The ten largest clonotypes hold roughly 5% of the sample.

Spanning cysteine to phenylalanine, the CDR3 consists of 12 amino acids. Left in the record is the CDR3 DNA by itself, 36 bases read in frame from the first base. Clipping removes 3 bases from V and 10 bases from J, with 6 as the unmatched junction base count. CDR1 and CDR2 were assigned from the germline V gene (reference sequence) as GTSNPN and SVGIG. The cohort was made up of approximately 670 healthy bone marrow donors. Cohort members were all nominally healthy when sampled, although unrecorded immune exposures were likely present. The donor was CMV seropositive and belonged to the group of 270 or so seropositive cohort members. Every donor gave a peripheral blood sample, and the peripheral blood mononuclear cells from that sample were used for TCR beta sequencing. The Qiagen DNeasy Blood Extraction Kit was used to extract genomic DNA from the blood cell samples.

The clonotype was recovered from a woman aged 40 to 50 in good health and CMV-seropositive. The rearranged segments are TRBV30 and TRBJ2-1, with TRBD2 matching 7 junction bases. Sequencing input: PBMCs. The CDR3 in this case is CAWRAGTTEQFF. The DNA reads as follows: TGTGCCTGGAGAGCGGGGACTACCGAGCAGTTCTTC.